This TCR beta chain was recovered during a study of PD-1 blockade in classical Hodgkin lymphoma. Findings and limits, study-wide: The authors have not defined what causes the repertoire differences, possibly disease activity or prior therapy. Newly diagnosed patients were said to have less baseline TCR diversity than healthy donors did.

This clone is a singleton in its sample. Its antigen is unknown. Stated time point: newly diagnosed, previously untreated cHL patient sample. Investigators turned to newly diagnosed, untreated classical Hodgkin lymphoma PBMCs for comparison. Measured with immunoSEQ multiplex PCR; TCRdb has only the in-frame clones, and not every one. The table records about 46,000 clones, around 90% of them present only once. V lost 6 bases, J lost 7 bases, and 8 bases stayed unmatched. The germline V gene has CDR1 ENHRY and CDR2 SYGVKD. CDR3 length: 14 amino acids. What was sequenced was peripheral blood mononuclear cells (PBMCs). The sequence came from a human donor with classical Hodgkin lymphoma. The V gene is TRBV10-3, the J gene TRBJ2-1; 8 positions match TRBD2. The CDR3 protein is CAISLAGPRNEQFF. The CDR3 nucleotides read TGTGCCATCAGCCTAGCGGGCCCCCGAAATGAGCAGTTCTTC.